This T cell receptor beta chain was retrieved from a study of glioma-infiltrating T cells after dendritic cell vaccination. In the study overall: The vaccine used monocyte-derived dendritic cells pulsed overnight with autologous tumor lysate. Study results and caveats: TCR clonality showed no direct relationship with survival.

In the case of this clone: No antigen is known for it.

The CDR3 runs 15 residues. Unmatched junction bases numbered 6, after V lost 7 bases and J lost 5 bases. Germline loops: CDR1 LNHDA, CDR2 SQIVND (reference sequence). Described time point: after dendritic cell vaccination, including at tumor progression/relapse. PBMC sampling occurred before vaccination, two weeks after the third dose, and at progression. Up to about 2 ug genomic DNA was used for TCRB CDR3 amplification. The protocol was immunoSEQ multiplex PCR, while the TCRdb copy is restricted to in-frame clones and leaves out a portion. The sample carries roughly 88,000 clones, around four fifths recorded once.

This sequence joins TRBV19 and TRBJ2-3, with TRBD2 matching over 13 bases. Sequenced here: blood, sampled after dendritic cell vaccination. This receptor was identified in a human donor with glioblastoma. CDR3 DNA sequence: TGTGCCAGTACTACACTAGCGGGGGGGCAAGATACGCAGTATTTT. Translating gives CASTTLAGGQDTQYF.